This TCR beta chain was captured in a study of T-cell reconstitution after alpha-beta-depleted transplantation in children. Study-level points and caveats: A year had passed since transplant, and T-cell counts and diversity by then came mostly from newly produced T cells. Diversity of TCRbeta at day 60 was high in some patients, arising from surviving recipient T cells and thymic progenitors.

Trimming shortened V by 7 bases and J by 3 bases, and 13 bases separated the two germline ends. This CDR3 is 13 amino acids long. For TCRbeta, the library was prepared with unique molecular identifiers. TCRdb ran MiXCR on the PCR reads and lists one entry per CDR3 protein. Counted here are some 110,000 distinct CDR3 sequences, about a tenth occurring once; the ten biggest clones make up less than 40%. This clonotype was recorded a few times. Antigen: not known. This clonotype originated in a boy aged 2 to 9 with acute lymphoblastic leukemia, due to receive a stem cell transplant. The V and J genes are TRBV12-3 or TRBV12-4 and TRBJ2-7, with no clear D. Sequencing used PBMCs, obtained before TCRalphabeta/CD19-depleted stem cell transplant. The CDR3, as DNA: TGTGCCAGCACCCCCCAGAGTATCTACGAGCAGTACTTC. It encodes CASTPQSIYEQYF.